The clone carrying this T cell receptor (beta chain) was found many times. The record originates from a study of blood T cell repertoires in COVID-19. Study summary: The United States, Italy and Spain supplied acute and convalescent COVID-19 samples. T cells, B-cell-depleted T cells, or PBMCs provided the cDNA or gDNA that served as material.

Assay: immunoSEQ multiplex PCR; the TCRdb copy retains only in-frame clones and omits some. The sample yields approximately 230,000 clones, around 90% seen once. V gave up 3 bases and J gave up 7 bases; unmatched junction bases: 10. The CDR3 totals 15 residues. Germline CDR1 reads MNHEY; CDR2 reads SMNVEV (reference sequence). Participant ages covered about 18 to 89 years across 24 US areas. The V call is TRBV27, the J call TRBJ2-7; 9 bases line up with TRBD2. Sequenced sample: PBMCs or T cells enriched from blood (not recorded which). This sequence originates from a woman aged 45-60 years with acute COVID-19. In nucleotides, the CDR3 is TGTGCCAGCAGTTTGCGACTAGCGGCCTTCGGGGAGCAGTACTTC. Residues: CASSLRLAAFGEQYF.